This TCR beta chain was identified during a study of T cell responses to AZD1222 COVID-19 vaccine. TCRdb's copy holds only in-frame clones and misses some; the assay was immunoSEQ multiplex PCR. This table has about 76,000 clones, roughly 90% appearing once. The CDR3 extends over 14 amino acids. The junction had 10 bases not matched to a gene; V was cut back by 4 bases and J by 8 bases. Germline V lookup: CDR1 SGHRS, CDR2 YFSETQ. Sample: peripheral blood, taken on day 0 of AZD1222 vaccination. The chain carries TRBV5-1 and TRBJ2-3; 7 nucleotides match TRBD1. The TCR sequence derives from an adult in good health. In DNA, the CDR3 is TGCGCCAGCAGCCCCGGACAGGCCTCGGGTACGCAGTATTTT. Its translation: CASSPGQASGTQYF. The whole variable domain, remainder taken from reference TRBV5-1 and TRBJ2-3, is KAGVTQTPRYLIKTRGQQVTLSCSPISGHRSVSWYQQTPGQGLQFLFEYFSETQRNKGNFPGRFSGRQFSNSRSEMNVSTLELGDSALYLCASSPGQASGTQYFGPGTRLTVL.